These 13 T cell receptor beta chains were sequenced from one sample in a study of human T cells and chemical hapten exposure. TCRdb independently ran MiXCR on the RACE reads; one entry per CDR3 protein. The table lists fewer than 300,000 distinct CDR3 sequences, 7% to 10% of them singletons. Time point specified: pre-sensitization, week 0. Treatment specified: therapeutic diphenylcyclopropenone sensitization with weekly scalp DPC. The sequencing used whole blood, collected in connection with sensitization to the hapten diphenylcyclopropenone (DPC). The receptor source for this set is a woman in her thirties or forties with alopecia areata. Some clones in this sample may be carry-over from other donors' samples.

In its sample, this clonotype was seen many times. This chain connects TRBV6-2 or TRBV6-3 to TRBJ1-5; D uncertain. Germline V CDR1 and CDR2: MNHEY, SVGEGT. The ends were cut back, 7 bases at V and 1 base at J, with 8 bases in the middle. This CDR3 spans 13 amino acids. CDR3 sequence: CASNGQSNQPQHF. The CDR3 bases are TGTGCCAGCAACGGTCAGAGCAATCAGCCCCAGCATTTT.

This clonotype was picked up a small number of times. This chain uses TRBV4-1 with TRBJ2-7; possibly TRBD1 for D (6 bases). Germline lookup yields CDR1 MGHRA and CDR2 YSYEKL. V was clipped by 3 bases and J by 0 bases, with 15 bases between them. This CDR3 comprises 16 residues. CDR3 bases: TGCGCCAGCAGCCACCCTAGGACAGCCCTCTCCTACGAGCAGTACTTC. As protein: CASSHPRTALSYEQYF.

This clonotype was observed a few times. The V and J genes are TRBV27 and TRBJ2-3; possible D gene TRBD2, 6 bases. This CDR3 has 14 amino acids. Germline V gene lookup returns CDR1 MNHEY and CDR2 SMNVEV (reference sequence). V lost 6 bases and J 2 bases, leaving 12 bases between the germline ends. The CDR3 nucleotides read TGTGCCAGCAGACGGGGAGGACCCACAGATACGCAGTATTTT. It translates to CASRRGGPTDTQYF.

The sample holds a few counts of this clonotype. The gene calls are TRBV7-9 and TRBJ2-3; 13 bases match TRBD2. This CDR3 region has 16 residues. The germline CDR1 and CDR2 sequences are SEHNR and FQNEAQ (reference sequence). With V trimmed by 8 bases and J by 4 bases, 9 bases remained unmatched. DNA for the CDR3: TGTGCCAGCCGTCCGGGACTAGCGGGAAACGCAGATACGCAGTATTTT. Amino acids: CASRPGLAGNADTQYF.

As DNA, the CDR3 is TGTGCCAGCTCACCACAGGGCACAACAGGGCCGGCACCCGGTACGCAGTATTTT. Protein product: CASSPQGTTGPAPGTQYF. The chain combines TRBV18 with TRBJ2-3; D possibly corresponds to TRBD1 (6 bases). The CDR3 has 18 residues. CDR1 and CDR2 (germline): KGHSH, LQKENI. Trimming left V 1 base short and J 8 bases short, with 25 bases between.

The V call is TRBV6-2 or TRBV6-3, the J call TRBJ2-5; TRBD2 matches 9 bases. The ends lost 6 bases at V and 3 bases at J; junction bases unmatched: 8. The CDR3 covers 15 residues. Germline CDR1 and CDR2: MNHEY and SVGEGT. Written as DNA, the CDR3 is TGTGCCAGCAGCCCGGGACTAGCCAGGGAAGAGACCCAGTACTTC. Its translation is CASSPGLAREETQYF.

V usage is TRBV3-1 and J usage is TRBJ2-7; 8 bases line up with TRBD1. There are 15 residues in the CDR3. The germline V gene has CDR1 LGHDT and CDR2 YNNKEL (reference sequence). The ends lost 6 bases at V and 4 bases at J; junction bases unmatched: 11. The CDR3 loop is CASSPSGTGLYEQYF. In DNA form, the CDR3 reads TGTGCCAGCAGTCCTTCCGGGACAGGTCTATACGAGCAGTACTTC.

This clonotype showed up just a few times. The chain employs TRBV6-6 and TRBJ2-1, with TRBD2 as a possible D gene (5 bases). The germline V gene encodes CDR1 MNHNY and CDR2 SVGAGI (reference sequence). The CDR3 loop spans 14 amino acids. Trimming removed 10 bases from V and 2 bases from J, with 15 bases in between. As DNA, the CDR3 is TGTGCCATATGCGGGCCTCCGGCCTACAATGAGCAGTTCTTC. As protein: CAICGPPAYNEQFF.

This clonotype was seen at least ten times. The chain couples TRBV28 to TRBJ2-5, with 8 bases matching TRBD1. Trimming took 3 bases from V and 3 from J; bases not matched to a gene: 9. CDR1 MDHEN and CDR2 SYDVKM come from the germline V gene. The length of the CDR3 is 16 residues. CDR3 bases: TGTGCCAGCAGTTTCGCGACAGGGGTTCTCGAAGAGACCCAGTACTTC. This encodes CASSFATGVLEETQYF.

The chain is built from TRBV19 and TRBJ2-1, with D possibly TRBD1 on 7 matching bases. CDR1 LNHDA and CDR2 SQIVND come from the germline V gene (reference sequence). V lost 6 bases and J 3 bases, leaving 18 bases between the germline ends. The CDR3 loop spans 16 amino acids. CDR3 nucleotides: TGTGCCAGTAGCCCCGGAGGGGGCAGGGTCTACAATGAGCAGTTCTTC. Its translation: CASSPGGGRVYNEQFF.

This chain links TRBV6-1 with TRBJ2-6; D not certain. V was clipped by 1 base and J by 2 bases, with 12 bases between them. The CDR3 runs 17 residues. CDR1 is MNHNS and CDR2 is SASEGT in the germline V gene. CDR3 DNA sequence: TGTGCCAGCAGTGAAGGGGAAGGGTCCCCTGGGGCCAACGTCCTGACTTTC. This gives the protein CASSEGEGSPGANVLTF.

DNA for the CDR3: TGCAGTGCTAGGTCCGAGACAGGATCCACTGAAGCTTTCTTT. Protein: CSARSETGSTEAFF. The chain carries TRBV20-1 and TRBJ1-1, with D perhaps TRBD1 (6 bases). V lost 3 bases and J lost 4, with 15 bases in between. The CDR3 has 14 residues. The germline V gene encodes CDR1 DFQATT and CDR2 SNEGSKA (reference sequence).

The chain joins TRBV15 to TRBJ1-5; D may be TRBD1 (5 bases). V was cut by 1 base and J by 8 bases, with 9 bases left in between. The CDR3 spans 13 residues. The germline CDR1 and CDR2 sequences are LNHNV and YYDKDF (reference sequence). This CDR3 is CATSRAGTEPQHF. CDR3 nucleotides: TGTGCCACCAGCAGAGCAGGGACGGAGCCCCAGCATTTT.